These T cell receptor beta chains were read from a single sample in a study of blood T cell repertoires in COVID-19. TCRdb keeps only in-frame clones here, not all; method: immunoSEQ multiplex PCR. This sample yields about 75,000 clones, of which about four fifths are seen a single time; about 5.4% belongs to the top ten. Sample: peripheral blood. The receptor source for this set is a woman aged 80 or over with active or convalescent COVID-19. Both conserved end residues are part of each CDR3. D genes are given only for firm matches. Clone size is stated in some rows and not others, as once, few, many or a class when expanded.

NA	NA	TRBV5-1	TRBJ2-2	CASRAGTLNTGELFF	TGCGCCAGCAGGGCCGGGACACTAAACACCGGGGAGCTGTTTTTT
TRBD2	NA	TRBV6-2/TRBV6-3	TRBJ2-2	CASSYRLRTSWELDTGELFF	TGTGCCAGCAGTTACCGCCTCAGGACTAGTTGGGAGCTGGACACCGGGGAGCTGTTTTTT
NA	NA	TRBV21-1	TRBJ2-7	CASSVTSGRKGEQYF	TGTGCCAGCAGCGTAACTAGCGGGAGAAAAGGCGAGCAGTACTTC
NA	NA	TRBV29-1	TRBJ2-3	CSVEGQGLDTQYF	TGCAGCGTTGAAGGGCAGGGATTAGATACGCAGTATTTT
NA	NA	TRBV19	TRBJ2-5	CASSIREGTYKETQYF	TGTGCCAGTAGTATAAGGGAGGGGACATACAAAGAGACCCAGTACTTC
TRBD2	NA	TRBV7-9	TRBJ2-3	CASSFPSGSRDTQYF	TGTGCCAGCAGCTTTCCTAGCGGGAGCCGAGATACGCAGTATTTT
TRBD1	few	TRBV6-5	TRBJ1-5	CASRNQGASNQPQHF	TGTGCCAGCAGGAACCAGGGGGCGAGCAATCAGCCCCAGCATTTT
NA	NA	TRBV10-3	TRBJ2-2	CAISETFGGELFF	TGTGCCATCAGTGAGACTTTCGGCGGGGAGCTGTTTTTT
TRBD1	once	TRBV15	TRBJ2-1	CATGRDRINNEQFF	TGTGCCACCGGGCGGGACAGGATAAACAATGAGCAGTTCTTC
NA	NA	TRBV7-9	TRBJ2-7	CASSLNSYEQYF	TGTGCCAGCAGCTTAAACAGTTACGAGCAGTACTTC
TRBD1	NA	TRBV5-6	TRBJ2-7	CASSLEGGTGVYEQYF	TGTGCCAGCAGCTTGGAGGGCGGGACAGGGGTCTACGAGCAGTACTTC
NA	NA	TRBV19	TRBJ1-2	CASSTYRVENYGYTF	TGTGCCAGTAGTACCTACAGGGTGGAGAACTATGGCTACACCTTC
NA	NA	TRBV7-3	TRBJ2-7	CASSSSRAGEQYF	TGTGCCAGCAGCTCATCGAGGGCGGGGGAGCAGTACTTC
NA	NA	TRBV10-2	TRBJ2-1	CASSESMTGYNEQFF	TGCGCCAGCAGTGAGTCAATGACGGGCTACAATGAGCAGTTCTTC
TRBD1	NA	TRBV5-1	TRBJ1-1	CASTLTGGGTEAFF	TGCGCCAGCACTCTAACAGGGGGCGGCACTGAAGCTTTCTTT
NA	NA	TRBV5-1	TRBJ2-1	CASSLALDWNNEQFF	TGCGCCAGCAGCTTAGCCTTGGACTGGAACAATGAGCAGTTCTTC
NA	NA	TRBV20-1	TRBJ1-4	CSASKTQAYNEKLFF	TGCAGTGCTAGTAAAACACAGGCTTACAATGAAAAACTGTTTTTT
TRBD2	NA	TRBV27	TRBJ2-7	CASSSGGGHEQYF	TGTGCCAGCAGTTCTGGGGGGGGTCACGAGCAGTACTTC
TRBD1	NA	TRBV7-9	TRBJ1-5	CASSLGTGRLQPQHF	TGTGCCAGCAGCTTAGGGACAGGCAGGTTACAGCCCCAGCATTTT
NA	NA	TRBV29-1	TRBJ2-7	CSVGSSYEQYF	TGCAGCGTTGGTAGCTCCTACGAGCAGTACTTC
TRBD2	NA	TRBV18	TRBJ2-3	CASSRIAGGVDTQYF	TGTGCCAGCTCACGTATAGCGGGAGGAGTGGATACGCAGTATTTT
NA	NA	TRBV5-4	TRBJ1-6	CASSQTPQRSSYNSPLHF	TGTGCCAGCAGCCAGACGCCCCAGCGGAGCTCCTATAATTCACCCCTCCACTTT
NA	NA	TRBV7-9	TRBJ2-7	CASSSVGGGEQYF	TGTGCCAGCAGCTCCGTCGGGGGTGGCGAGCAGTACTTC
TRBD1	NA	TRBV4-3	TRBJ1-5	CASSQQTGNQPQHF	TGCGCCAGCAGCCAGCAGACAGGGAATCAGCCCCAGCATTTT
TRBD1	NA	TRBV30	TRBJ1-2	CAWSNTRTGGNYGYTF	TGTGCCTGGAGTAATACGCGGACAGGGGGGAACTATGGCTACACCTTC
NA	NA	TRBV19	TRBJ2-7	CASSVRPGDTYEQYF	TGTGCCAGTAGTGTTCGTCCGGGGGATACCTACGAGCAGTACTTC
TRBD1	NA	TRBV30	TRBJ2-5	CAWSRGTGKVQETQYF	TGTGCCTGGAGTCGCGGGACAGGCAAAGTACAAGAGACCCAGTACTTC
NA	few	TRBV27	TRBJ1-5	CASSFSFGSQPQHF	TGTGCCAGCAGTTTTTCTTTCGGGTCTCAGCCCCAGCATTTT
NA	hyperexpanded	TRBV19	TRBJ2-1	CASSIDHPSGLRNEQFF	TGTGCCAGTAGTATAGATCATCCCTCGGGACTGCGCAATGAGCAGTTCTTC
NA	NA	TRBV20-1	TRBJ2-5	CSLARGETQYF	TGCAGTCTAGCGCGGGGAGAGACCCAGTACTTC
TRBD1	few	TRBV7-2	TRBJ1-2	CASSYRQGYYGYTF	TGTGCCAGCAGCTACCGACAGGGTTACTATGGCTACACCTTC
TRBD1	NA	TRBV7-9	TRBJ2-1	CASSLSLLGTELNNEQFF	TGTGCCAGCAGCTTATCGCTTCTTGGGACAGAGTTAAACAATGAGCAGTTCTTC
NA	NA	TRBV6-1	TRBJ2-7	CASSEYAEYYEQYF	TGTGCCAGCAGTGAGTACGCAGAATACTACGAGCAGTACTTC
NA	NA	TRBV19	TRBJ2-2	CASSIGDRTDTNTGELFF	TGTGCCAGTAGTATAGGTGACAGGACTGACACGAACACCGGGGAGCTGTTTTTT
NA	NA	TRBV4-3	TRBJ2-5	CASSPQGVWSGSGSQETQYF	TGCGCCAGCAGCCCGCAAGGGGTTTGGTCCGGCAGCGGGTCACAAGAGACCCAGTACTTC
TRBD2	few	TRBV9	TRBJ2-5	CASSVVSTSGRETQYF	TGTGCCAGCAGCGTAGTATCTACTAGCGGTAGGGAGACCCAGTACTTC
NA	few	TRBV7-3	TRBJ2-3	CASRSQGFITDTQYF	TGTGCCAGCAGATCTCAGGGTTTCATCACAGATACGCAGTATTTT
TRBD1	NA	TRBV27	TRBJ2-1	CASSTGTGNLHNEQFF	TGTGCCAGCAGCACCGGGACAGGGAACTTACACAATGAGCAGTTCTTC
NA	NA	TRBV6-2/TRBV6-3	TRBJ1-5	CASSYAWGVNQPQHF	TGTGCCAGCAGTTACGCTTGGGGAGTAAATCAGCCCCAGCATTTT
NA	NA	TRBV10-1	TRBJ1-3	CASHRGGGNTIYF	TGCGCCTCCCATCGGGGGGGCGGAAACACCATATATTTT
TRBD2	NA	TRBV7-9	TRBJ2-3	CASSLGLAGVSDTQYF	TGTGCCAGCAGCTTAGGACTAGCGGGAGTATCAGATACGCAGTATTTT